At least ten counts were recorded for the clone carrying this T cell receptor beta chain. Antigen specificity is unknown. The authors made cDNA by 5'RACE with 10-nucleotide random UMIs. TCRdb called the 5' RACE reads again in MiXCR, with one record for every CDR3 protein. This sample carries some 28,000 distinct CDR3 sequences, less than 8.5% of them seen once, and the ten largest clones take 9%. This sample was taken from a study of neurological immune-mediated disorders. Study findings and constraints: The most TCR clonal expansion was seen in HTLV-1-associated myelopathy, whereas the least was seen in multiple sclerosis, below the level in healthy controls.

The V end was cut by 6 bases, the J end by 8 bases, with 13 bases between. The CDR3 totals 12 residues. Unsorted libraries were generated from 2 million PBMCs. These cells had been stored in RNAlater at -80 C. This sequence joins TRBV12-3 or TRBV12-4 and TRBJ1-1; D possibly corresponds to TRBD1 (5 bases). Sequenced material: PBMCs. The sequence was collected from a woman aged 45-65 years in good health. The CDR3 DNA sequence: TGTGCCAGCAGCAACGGACAAACAGAAGCTTTCTTT. Translated: CASSNGQTEAFF.